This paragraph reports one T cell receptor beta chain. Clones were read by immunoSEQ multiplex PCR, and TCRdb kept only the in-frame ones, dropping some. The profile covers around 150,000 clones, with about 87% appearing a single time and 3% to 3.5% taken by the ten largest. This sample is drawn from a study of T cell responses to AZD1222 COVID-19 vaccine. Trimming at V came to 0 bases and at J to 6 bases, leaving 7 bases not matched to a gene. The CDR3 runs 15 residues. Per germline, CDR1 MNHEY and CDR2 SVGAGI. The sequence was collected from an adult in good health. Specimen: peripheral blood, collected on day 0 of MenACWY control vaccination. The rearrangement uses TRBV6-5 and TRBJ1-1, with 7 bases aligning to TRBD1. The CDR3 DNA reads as TGTGCCAGCAGTTACTCGAGTAAGGGGGCGGCTGAAGCTTTCTTT. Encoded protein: CASSYSSKGAAEAFF.